The 13 T cell receptor beta chains below all came from one sample that was sequenced in a study of shared clonotypes between healthy human individuals. The data were produced by immunoSEQ multiplex PCR, yet TCRdb's version contains in-frame clones alone and is incomplete. The sample has around 1.5 million clones; 95% to 99% are singletons. The specimen was naive CD4+ T cells sorted from blood. Subset indicated: CD45RA+ positively selected. Every receptor here comes from a young man in good health.

Turning to this clone: Other DNA sequences within the sample encode an identical CDR3. The chain uses TRBV5-4 and TRBJ2-1; D is uncertain. The CDR3 consists of 12 residues. Between the trimmed V and J ends, which lost 0 bases and 7 bases, there was a span of 5 bases. CDR1 and CDR2 from the germline V gene are SGHNT and YYREEE (reference sequence). The CDR3 here is CASSLVANEQFF. In nucleotides, the CDR3 is TGTGCCAGCAGCTTGGTCGCAAATGAGCAGTTCTTC.

The chain recombines TRBV5-8 with TRBJ1-1; tentative D call: TRBD1 (5 bases). The germline V gene has CDR1 SGHTS and CDR2 YDEGEE. Trimming removed 1 base from V and 7 bases from J, with 11 bases in between. This CDR3 spans 13 amino acids. The CDR3 protein is CASSLFQGSEAFF. As DNA, the CDR3 is TGTGCCAGCAGCTTGTTCCAGGGTAGTGAAGCTTTCTTT.

The V gene is TRBV7-2, the J gene TRBJ2-1; D not certain. Germline loops: CDR1 SGHTA, CDR2 FQGNSA. CDR3 length equals 11 residues. With 6 bases removed from V and 7 bases from J, the gap between germline ends came to 7 bases. The CDR3 DNA reads TGTGCCAGCAGACAAACTAATGAGCAGTTCTTC. Translating gives CASRQTNEQFF.

This clone has more than one count but fewer than ten. The chain employs TRBV7-2 and TRBJ2-7; the D gene is possibly TRBD1 (5 bases). V was cut by 5 bases and J by 2 bases, with 16 bases left in between. CDR3 length: 15 amino acids. Germline loops: CDR1 SGHTA, CDR2 FQGNSA. CDR3 protein: CASSPNGHGAYEQYF. The CDR3 DNA is TGTGCCAGCAGCCCGAACGGACACGGTGCCTACGAGCAGTACTTC.

This chain connects TRBV27 to TRBJ2-1, with D possibly being TRBD2 (5 bases). V lost 3 bases and J lost 8, with 20 bases in between. The CDR3 sequence is 16 residues long. In germline, CDR1 is MNHEY, CDR2 SMNVEV (reference sequence). CDR3: CASSFQTKIPRDEQFF. The CDR3 DNA reads as TGTGCCAGCAGTTTCCAGACTAAAATCCCTCGTGATGAGCAGTTCTTC.

This chain connects TRBV28 to TRBJ1-5, with D perhaps TRBD1 (5 bases). This CDR3 contains 17 residues. The germline V gene encodes CDR1 MDHEN and CDR2 SYDVKM. Deletions cut 3 bases from V and 0 bases from J, with 15 bases between. The chain's CDR3 is CASSFSGLKNSNQPQHF. CDR3 in DNA: TGTGCCAGCAGTTTCTCGGGGCTGAAAAATAGCAATCAGCCCCAGCATTTT.

The chain has TRBV18 and TRBJ1-3; D may be TRBD1 (5 bases). Germline CDR1 is KGHSH and CDR2 is LQKENI. The CDR3 extends over 17 amino acids. V lost 3 bases and J 0 bases, leaving 15 bases between the germline ends. CDR3 in amino acids: CASSPSWTDTSGNTIYF. CDR3 DNA: TGTGCCAGCTCACCTTCCTGGACGGACACCTCTGGAAACACCATATATTTT.

This chain connects TRBV30 to TRBJ2-2, with a tentative D call TRBD1 (6 bases). Germline loops: CDR1 GTSNPN, CDR2 SVGIG (reference sequence). The CDR3 length is 16 residues. Trimming cost V 0 bases and J 5 bases, with 16 bases left between them. The DNA of the CDR3 is TGTGCCTGGAGTGTACCGGCAGGGGAATTAACCGGGGAGCTGTTTTTT. It encodes CAWSVPAGELTGELFF.

V and J are TRBV30 and TRBJ2-7; 12 nucleotides agree with TRBD1. V shed 4 bases, J shed 9 bases, and the junction held 7 bases outside the gene matches. The germline V gene has CDR1 GTSNPN and CDR2 SVGIG (reference sequence). The CDR3 runs 13 residues. The CDR3 loop reads CAWTGTGGAGQYF. The CDR3 nucleotides read TGTGCCTGGACCGGGACAGGGGGCGCTGGGCAGTACTTC.

The rearrangement uses TRBV4-1 and TRBJ1-2; the D gene is possibly TRBD1 (5 bases). The V end was cut by 0 bases, the J end by 0 bases, with 17 bases between. The CDR3 is 18 amino acids. Germline values: CDR1 MGHRA, CDR2 YSYEKL. CDR3 bases: TGCGCCAGCAGCCAAGAGGGCAGGGTGGGGGTATCTAACTATGGCTACACCTTC. Its translation: CASSQEGRVGVSNYGYTF.

The chain uses TRBV7-2 and TRBJ2-1; 9 nucleotides align to TRBD1. Germline V gene data show CDR1 as SGHTA and CDR2 as FQGNSA. Germline trimming cut 5 bases from V and 8 bases from J; bases unmatched to any gene: 13. The CDR3 spans 16 residues. The CDR3 loop reads CASSAGTGFFFHEQFF. In nucleotides, the CDR3 is TGTGCCAGCAGCGCCGGGACAGGGTTTTTTTTCCATGAGCAGTTCTTC.

The chain carries TRBV15 and TRBJ2-1, with D hard to call. V lost 3 bases to trimming and J lost 10 bases, with 7 bases between them. This CDR3 region has 11 residues. Germline assignment: CDR1 LNHNV and CDR2 YYDKDF (reference sequence). The CDR3 nucleotides read TGTGCCACCAGCAGCCTACTAGAGCAGTTCTTC. Translating gives CATSSLLEQFF.

This clone occurred once. V and J are TRBV25-1 and TRBJ2-7; the D is unclear. Per the germline V gene, CDR1 is MGHDK and CDR2 is SYGVNS. The CDR3 contains 12 residues. Trimming stripped 7 bases from V and 5 bases from J, with 12 bases between. DNA for the CDR3: TGTGCCAGCAAAGGGCAGAGCCACGAGCAGTACTTC. Amino acid sequence: CASKGQSHEQYF.